This TCR beta chain was found in a study of CD8+CD57+ T cells in acquired aplastic anemia. Overall study context: Mean yield of DNA from sorted CD4+ and CD8+ cells was roughly 3.1 ug.

Profiling of TCR beta VDJ combinations and CDR3 sequences used genomic DNA as template. TCRdb processed the reads anew with MiXCR; each CDR3 protein has one entry. The sample carries some 170,000 distinct CDR3 sequences, roughly 65% recorded once. V gave up 4 bases and J gave up 0 bases, with 12 bases separating them. The CDR3 is 16 residues long. The V gene's germline CDR1 is KGHDR and CDR2 SFDVKD. Before being chosen for sequencing, patients had shown CD8+CD57+ cell expansion by flow cytometry. Each patient had severe acquired aplastic anemia. The chain uses TRBV24-1 and TRBJ2-1, with unresolved D. The TCR comes from a human donor with aplastic anemia. The specimen sequenced was sorted CD4+, CD8+, or CD8+CD57+ T cells (not recorded which) from PBMCs. The CDR3 DNA is TGTGCCACCAGTGACCCTACAACGAGCTCCTACAATGAGCAGTTCTTC. Its protein is CATSDPTTSSYNEQFF.